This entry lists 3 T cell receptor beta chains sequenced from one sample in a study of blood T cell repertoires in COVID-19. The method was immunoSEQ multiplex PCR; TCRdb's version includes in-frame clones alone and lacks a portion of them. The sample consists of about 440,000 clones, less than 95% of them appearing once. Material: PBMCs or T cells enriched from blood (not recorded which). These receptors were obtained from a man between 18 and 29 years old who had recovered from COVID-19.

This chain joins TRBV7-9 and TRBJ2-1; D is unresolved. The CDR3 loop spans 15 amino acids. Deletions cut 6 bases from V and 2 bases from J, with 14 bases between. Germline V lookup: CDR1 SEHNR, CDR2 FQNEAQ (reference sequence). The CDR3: CASRAQNKPYNEQFF. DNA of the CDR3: TGTGCCAGCAGGGCACAGAACAAACCCTACAATGAGCAGTTCTTC.

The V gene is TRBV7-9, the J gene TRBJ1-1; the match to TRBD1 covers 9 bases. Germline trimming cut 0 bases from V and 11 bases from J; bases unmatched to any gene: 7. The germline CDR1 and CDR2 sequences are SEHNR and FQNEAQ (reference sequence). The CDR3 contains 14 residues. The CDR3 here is CASSLAGTGSLAFF. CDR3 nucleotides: TGTGCCAGCAGCTTAGCCGGGACAGGGTCCCTTGCTTTCTTT.

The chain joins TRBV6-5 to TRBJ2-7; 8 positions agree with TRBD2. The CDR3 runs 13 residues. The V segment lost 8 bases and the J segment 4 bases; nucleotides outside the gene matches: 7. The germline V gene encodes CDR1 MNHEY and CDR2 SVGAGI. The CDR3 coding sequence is TGTGCCAGCGACCGGGGGGGTGGATACGAGCAGTACTTC. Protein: CASDRGGGYEQYF.